This entry concerns a single T cell receptor (beta chain). The entry originates in a study of T-cell reconstitution after alpha-beta-depleted transplantation in children. Unique molecular identifiers were used in preparing the TCRbeta library. One entry per CDR3 protein, called by TCRdb with MiXCR from the PCR reads. The sample has hundreds of thousands of distinct CDR3 sequences; around 19% are singletons. The V gene's germline CDR1 is LNHDA and CDR2 SQIVND (reference sequence). V lost 6 bases to trimming and J lost 1 base, with 15 bases between them. This CDR3 is 15 amino acids long. This TCR was sampled from a human donor who donated a stem cell graft to a child with acute lymphoblastic leukemia. This material consisted of PBMCs from the stem cell graft donor, taken from the stem cell graft. The J gene is TRBJ1-2, the V gene TRBV19; D gene unclear. This CDR3 is CASRDDSRRNYGYTF. In DNA, the CDR3 is TGTGCCAGTAGAGATGATTCACGACGTAACTATGGCTACACCTTC. The complete variable domain, with remaining parts taken from reference TRBV19 and TRBJ1-2, reads DGGITQSPKYLFRKEGQNVTLSCEQNLNHDAMYWYRQDPGQGLRLIYYSQIVNDFQKGDIAEGYSVSREKKESFPLTVTSAQKNPTAFYLCASRDDSRRNYGYTFGSGTRLTVV.